This T cell receptor (beta chain) was sequenced for a study of beta chain features in type 1 diabetes. The germline V gene encodes CDR1 SGHTA and CDR2 FQGNSA. The length of the CDR3 is 15 residues. V gave up 4 bases and J gave up 5 bases, with 18 bases separating them. This clone was seen a single time. Its specificity is unknown. The sequenced template was cDNA made from the entire isolated RNA. Using immunoSEQ multiplex PCR, the repertoire was profiled, and TCRdb retains in-frame clones only, with some absent. The table has about 27,000 clones, roughly 56% seen once. Findings of the study overall: PCR might preferentially amplify shorter templates, equally in patients and controls. All four CD4+ subsets of Type 1 diabetes patients contained TCRB CDR3s that were moderately but significantly shorter.

Specimen: Tregs from blood. The V and J genes are TRBV7-2 and TRBJ2-7; TRBD2 is a possible D gene (5 bases). The TCR comes from a woman under 30 with type 1 diabetes. The CDR3 DNA is TGTGCCAGCAGCTCCCCGAGCGGAGACCAAAACGAGCAGTACTTC. Protein: CASSSPSGDQNEQYF. The complete variable domain, with remaining parts taken from reference TRBV7-2 and TRBJ2-7, reads GAGVSQSPSNKVTEKGKDVELRCDPISGHTALYWYRQSLGQGLEFLIYFQGNSAPDKSGLPSDRFSAERTGGSVSTLTIQRTQQEDSAVYLCASSSPSGDQNEQYFGPGTRLTVT.